Below are 27 T cell receptor beta chains sequenced from a single sample in a study of shared clonotypes between healthy human individuals. Assay used: immunoSEQ multiplex PCR; TCRdb lists only in-frame clones, some missing. The sample yields 2 million to 2.5 million clones, over 85% seen once. Sequencing was carried out using naive CD4+ T cells from PBMCs. Subset of the sample: CD45RA+ positively selected. The receptors were sampled from a man younger than 30 in good health. Some clones in this sample may be carry-over from other donors' samples.

The chain employs TRBV7-3 and TRBJ2-7, with D maybe TRBD1 (6 bases). Trimming took off 4 bases at V and 3 bases at J, with 13 bases between the two ends. CDR3 length: 14 residues. Germline CDR1 SGHTA, CDR2 FQGTGA. The CDR3, as DNA: TGTGCCAGCAGCTCCTCCCGGGACAACTACGAGCAGTACTTC. Translated: CASSSSRDNYEQYF.

The CDR3 reads CASSIGGQAYLNQPQHF. The DNA of the CDR3 is TGTGCCAGTAGTATAGGGGGACAGGCTTACCTCAATCAGCCCCAGCATTTT. V is TRBV19 and J is TRBJ1-5; 8 bases line up with TRBD1. This CDR3 has 17 amino acids. From germline, CDR1 is LNHDA and CDR2 SQIVND (reference sequence). V lost 1 base and J lost 3; bases outside the gene matches: 8.

For this clone: Other DNA sequences in the same sample also yield this CDR3. The chain couples TRBV7-2 to TRBJ2-7, with 8 bases aligning to TRBD2. Germline CDR1 and CDR2: SGHTA and FQGNSA. The ends lost 5 bases at V and 1 base at J; junction bases unmatched: 7. CDR3 size: 15 residues. DNA of the CDR3: TGTGCCAGCAGCCTCGGGAGCGGGAGTTCCTACGAGCAGTACTTC. Its translation: CASSLGSGSSYEQYF.

As concerns this clone: The same CDR3 is also encoded by other DNA sequences in this sample. CDR3 loop: CASSVTSGNNEQFF. CDR3 DNA: TGTGCCAGCAGCGTAACTAGCGGGAACAATGAGCAGTTCTTC. V usage is TRBV9 and J usage is TRBJ2-1; TRBD2 matches at 10 bases. The CDR3 length is 14 residues. Germline V gene data show CDR1 as SGDLS and CDR2 as YYNGEE. Trimming took 1 base from V and 5 from J; bases not matched to a gene: 0.

The chain carries TRBV15 and TRBJ2-1; TRBD1 is a possible D gene (5 bases). The CDR3 sequence is 16 residues long. Germline CDR1 reads LNHNV; CDR2 reads YYDKDF (reference sequence). With 0 bases removed from V and 1 base from J, the gap between germline ends came to 10 bases. The CDR3 DNA follows: TGTGCCACCAGCAGAGATCGAGCAGGGTCCTACAATGAGCAGTTCTTC. Protein sequence: CATSRDRAGSYNEQFF.

This rearrangement joins TRBV6-5 to TRBJ2-7; TRBD2 matches at 12 bases. The CDR3 is 14 residues long. Germline CDR1 is MNHEY and CDR2 is SVGAGI. Germline trimming cut 5 bases from V and 6 bases from J; bases unmatched to any gene: 5. The CDR3 DNA reads TGTGCCAGCAGTCTAGCGGGAGGGACGCGCGAGCAGTACTTC. Residues: CASSLAGGTREQYF.

About this clone itself: Other DNA variants within this sample encode the same CDR3. This chain joins TRBV5-1 and TRBJ2-7; 8 bases map to TRBD2. Germline CDR1 SGHRS, CDR2 YFSETQ. J was trimmed by 2 bases and V by 0 bases; bases with no gene match: 4. The CDR3 is 15 residues long. CDR3 in DNA: TGCGCCAGCAGCTTGGTTCCGGGAGGGACCTACGAGCAGTACTTC. Translation gives CASSLVPGGTYEQYF.

The chain uses TRBV6-1 and TRBJ2-1; tentatively, D is TRBD2 (5 bases). Trimming left V 2 bases short and J 4 bases short, with 9 bases between. The CDR3 loop spans 14 amino acids. From germline, CDR1 is MNHNS and CDR2 SASEGT. CDR3 nucleotide sequence: TGTGCCAGCAGTGAATTTTCGGGATACAATGAGCAGTTCTTC. The encoded protein is CASSEFSGYNEQFF.

The chain is built from TRBV11-3 and TRBJ2-3; D is possibly TRBD2 (6 bases). CDR1 and CDR2 from the germline V gene are SGHNT and YENEEA. Trimming left V 0 bases short and J 7 bases short, with 11 bases between. The CDR3 totals 14 residues. CDR3 sequence (DNA): TGTGCCAGCAGCTTAGATCGGGAGTCCCATACGCAGTATTTT. As protein: CASSLDRESHTQYF. The full variable domain, its missing parts supplied by reference TRBV11-3 and TRBJ2-3, is EAGVVQSPRYKIIEKKQPVAFWCNPISGHNTLYWYLQNLGQGPELLIRYENEEAVDDSQLPKDRFSAERLKGVDSTLKIQPAELGDSAVYLCASSLDRESHTQYFGPGTRLTVL.

The J gene is TRBJ2-7, the V gene TRBV7-9; a weak D match, TRBD2 (6 bases). Trimming shortened V by 5 bases and J by 1 base, and 15 bases separated the two germline ends. CDR1 is SEHNR and CDR2 is FQNEAQ in the germline V gene (reference sequence). There are 15 residues in the CDR3. The CDR3 region is CASSPSGGSSYEQYF. The CDR3 nucleotides read TGTGCCAGCAGCCCAAGTGGGGGGTCATCCTACGAGCAGTACTTC.

In regard to this clone: A read error may account for a junction end that differs from germline. This chain joins TRBV30 and TRBJ2-7; 11 bases match TRBD1. Per germline, CDR1 GTSNPN and CDR2 SVGIG (reference sequence). This CDR3 spans 11 amino acids. This chain's CDR3 is CAWRGQGGEHF. CDR3 DNA sequence: TGTGCCTGGAGGGGACAGGGGGGCGAACACTTC.

J is TRBJ1-1 and V is TRBV27; TRBD1 matches at 9 bases. V was clipped by 5 bases and J by 11 bases; unmatched bases: 12. The CDR3 totals 14 residues. CDR1 MNHEY and CDR2 SMNVEV come from the germline V gene (reference sequence). The CDR3 sequence is CASSHRDRAPNAFF. As DNA, the CDR3 is TGTGCCAGCAGTCACCGGGACAGGGCCCCCAACGCTTTCTTT.

J is TRBJ1-2 and V is TRBV28; 10 bases align to TRBD1. V was pared by 6 bases and J by 8 bases, with 9 bases of the junction left unmatched. This CDR3 spans 14 amino acids. CDR1 is MDHEN and CDR2 is SYDVKM in the germline V gene. CDR3 residues: CASRLPGQGQGYTF. Written as DNA, the CDR3 is TGTGCCAGCAGGTTACCGGGACAGGGGCAGGGCTACACCTTC.

This clone was seen once. The V gene is TRBV6-6, the J gene TRBJ2-7; 7 positions agree with TRBD1. Trimming at V came to 2 bases and at J to 4 bases, leaving 8 bases not matched to a gene. CDR3 length equals 15 residues. Germline values: CDR1 MNHNY, CDR2 SVGAGI (reference sequence). CDR3 bases: TGTGCCAGCAGTTACGGTCGAGGGGGCGGGTACGAGCAGTACTTC. The encoded protein is CASSYGRGGGYEQYF.

The gene calls are TRBV5-6 and TRBJ1-2; D gene unclear. This CDR3 contains 16 residues. In germline, CDR1 is SGHDT, CDR2 YYEEEE. V lost 0 bases to trimming and J lost 0 bases, with 12 bases between them. CDR3 amino acids: CASSLGALRTNYGYTF. The CDR3 region has the DNA TGTGCCAGCAGCTTGGGGGCACTGAGGACTAACTATGGCTACACCTTC. Variable domain in full (rest from reference TRBV5-6 and TRBJ1-2): DAGVTQSPTHLIKTRGQQVTLRCSPKSGHDTVSWYQQALGQGPQFIFQYYEEEERQRGNFPDRFSGHQFPNYSSELNVNALLLGDSALYLCASSLGALRTNYGYTFGSGTRLTVV.

V and J are TRBV5-1 and TRBJ2-3; 8 positions agree with TRBD1. The V gene's germline CDR1 is SGHRS and CDR2 YFSETQ. V was pared by 4 bases and J by 5 bases, with 6 bases of the junction left unmatched. The CDR3 totals 14 residues. CDR3 region: CASSRTGGKDTQYF. The CDR3 DNA reads TGCGCCAGCAGCCGTACAGGGGGGAAAGATACGCAGTATTTT.

This clone showed up just once. The chain combines TRBV27 with TRBJ1-1; maybe TRBD1 (6 bases). The CDR3 spans 15 residues. Germline V gives CDR1 MNHEY, CDR2 SMNVEV (reference sequence). V was trimmed by 3 bases and J by 4 bases, leaving 15 bases between them. CDR3 amino acids: CASSFSPGEGTEAFF. CDR3 bases: TGTGCCAGCAGTTTCAGTCCAGGGGAAGGCACTGAAGCTTTCTTT.

The rearrangement uses TRBV27 and TRBJ1-5; 7 bases align to TRBD1. The CDR3 runs to 15 residues. J was trimmed by 1 base and V by 6 bases; bases with no gene match: 6. Germline V CDR1 and CDR2: MNHEY, SMNVEV (reference sequence). The CDR3 region has the DNA TGTGCCAGCAGATCAGGGGGAAGCAGCAATCAGCCCCAGCATTTT. This encodes CASRSGGSSNQPQHF.

This CDR3 is CASSISQGPYGYTF. The CDR3 bases are TGTGCCAGTAGTATTAGCCAGGGACCCTATGGCTACACCTTC. The chain couples TRBV19 to TRBJ1-2, with TRBD1 as a possible D gene (5 bases). This CDR3 is built from 14 residues. Trimming pared 3 bases from V and 4 bases from J, leaving 12 bases between. Germline-derived CDR1 and CDR2 are LNHDA and SQIVND (reference sequence).

The gene calls are TRBV18 and TRBJ1-5; no firm D call. V lost 1 base to trimming and J lost 7 bases, with 8 bases between them. Germline V gene sequence: CDR1 KGHSH, CDR2 LQKENI. The CDR3 has 13 amino acids. The DNA for the CDR3 is TGTGCCAGCTCACCACGAGTAGGACAGCCCCAGCATTTT. It is translated as CASSPRVGQPQHF.

This chain connects TRBV29-1 to TRBJ2-2; no definite D call. CDR1 is SQVTM, CDR2 ANQGSEA, per germline. The CDR3 runs 14 residues. V lost 4 bases, J lost 0 bases, and 9 bases lay in between. This CDR3 is CSVAAHANTGELFF. CDR3 nucleotide sequence: TGCAGCGTTGCGGCGCACGCGAACACCGGGGAGCTGTTTTTT.

V is TRBV6-1 and J is TRBJ1-4; 8 nucleotides agree with TRBD1. The V gene's germline CDR1 is MNHNS and CDR2 SASEGT. V was clipped by 0 bases and J by 7 bases; unmatched bases: 7. This CDR3 comprises 16 residues. The CDR3 DNA reads TGTGCCAGCAGTGAAGCCCAGGGGGCTGGGGTTGAAAAACTGTTTTTT. It encodes CASSEAQGAGVEKLFF.

The gene calls are TRBV28 and TRBJ1-5; 8 bases align to TRBD1. V trimming: 5 bases; J trimming: 6 bases; junction bases outside the gene matches: 6. The CDR3 contains 14 residues. Germline values: CDR1 MDHEN, CDR2 SYDVKM. The CDR3 loop is CASSQDRDRQPQHF. CDR3 nucleotide sequence: TGTGCCAGCAGTCAGGACAGGGATCGTCAGCCCCAGCATTTT.

The chain is built from TRBV2 and TRBJ1-2; D unclear. Trimming took off 4 bases at V and 2 bases at J, with 11 bases between the two ends. The CDR3 is 14 amino acids. Germline V gene sequence: CDR1 SNHLY, CDR2 FYNNEI. CDR3 sequence reads: CASSARVQNYGYTF. The CDR3 nucleotides are TGTGCCAGCAGTGCCAGAGTCCAAAACTATGGCTACACCTTC.

This sequence joins TRBV29-1 and TRBJ1-1; D unclear. This CDR3 is 12 amino acids long. V was trimmed by 6 bases and J by 7 bases, leaving 15 bases between them. CDR1 SQVTM and CDR2 ANQGSEA come from the germline V gene. The CDR3, as DNA: TGCAGCGTCCCGGGCCCGACTAGTGAAGCTTTCTTT. Its protein product is CSVPGPTSEAFF.

The genes are TRBV7-9 and TRBJ2-3; no firm D call. V was cut by 8 bases and J by 5 bases, with 20 bases left in between. CDR1 SEHNR and CDR2 FQNEAQ come from the germline V gene (reference sequence). CDR3 size: 15 residues. The CDR3 loop reads CASPQQELSQDTQYF. In nucleotides, the CDR3 is TGTGCCAGCCCCCAGCAGGAACTCTCCCAAGATACGCAGTATTTT.

The rearrangement uses TRBV2 and TRBJ1-2, with TRBD1 identical over 9 bases. The junction had 4 bases not matched to a gene; V was cut back by 5 bases and J by 0 bases. Germline values: CDR1 SNHLY, CDR2 FYNNEI. The CDR3 runs 15 residues. The DNA for the CDR3 is TGTGCCAGCAGTTACGGGACAGGGTCTAACTATGGCTACACCTTC. Translation gives CASSYGTGSNYGYTF. The full variable domain, with the rest looked up from reference TRBV2 and TRBJ1-2, is EPEVTQTPSHQVTQMGQEVILRCVPISNHLYFYWYRQILGQKVEFLVSFYNNEISEKSEIFDDQFSVERPDGSNFTLKIRSTKLEDSAMYFCASSYGTGSNYGYTFGSGTRLTVV.